The next 29 T cell receptor beta chains were all read from a single sample in a study of blood T cell repertoires in COVID-19 (dated by TCRdb to 2018 to 2021). Library construction relied on the immunoSEQ multiplex PCR assay. TCRdb holds this immuneACCESS table with in-frame rearrangements only. Some clones are missing; in checked studies, unresolved V genes explain under half, and the rest has no known cause. The sample contains roughly 250,000 clones, around 89% of them found a single time. Of the sample, more than 1% is held by the ten largest clones. The sample consisted of PBMCs or T cells enriched from blood (not recorded which). Receptor source: a woman in her thirties or forties with acute COVID-19.

This chain connects TRBV12-3 or TRBV12-4 to TRBJ1-5; D might be TRBD1 (5 bases). The CDR3 length is 13 residues. V lost 7 bases and J lost 4, with 11 bases in between. CDR3 residues: CASKSGVNQPQHF. Here the CDR3 DNA reads TGTGCCAGCAAATCGGGGGTGAATCAGCCCCAGCATTTT.

The chain employs TRBV10-3 and TRBJ1-3; D is undetermined. CDR1 and CDR2 (germline): ENHRY, SYGVKD. This CDR3 is built from 13 residues. V was trimmed by 9 bases and J by 0 bases, leaving 9 bases between them. The CDR3 loop reads CAIRADSGNTIYF. The CDR3 nucleotides are TGTGCCATTCGCGCGGACTCTGGAAACACCATATATTTT.

The rearrangement joins TRBV19 to TRBJ1-1; D is possibly TRBD1 (5 bases). Per germline, CDR1 LNHDA and CDR2 SQIVND (reference sequence). With 3 bases removed from V and 1 base from J, the gap between germline ends came to 9 bases. The CDR3 is 14 amino acids. The CDR3 sequence is CASSMGGANTEAFF. The CDR3 nucleotides are TGTGCCAGTAGTATGGGAGGGGCGAACACTGAAGCTTTCTTT.

The chain carries TRBV2 and TRBJ1-4, with 8 bases identical to TRBD1. The germline V gene encodes CDR1 SNHLY and CDR2 FYNNEI. After removal of 8 bases from V and 8 bases from J, the junction contained 4 bases not matched to a gene. The CDR3 length is 12 residues. CDR3 region: CASRDRTEKLFF. CDR3 sequence (DNA): TGTGCCAGCCGGGACAGGACGGAAAAACTGTTTTTT.

This CDR3 is CASSPSSGQPQHF. In DNA, the CDR3 is TGTGCCAGCTCACCCTCTTCGGGGCAGCCCCAGCATTTT. The chain carries TRBV18 and TRBJ1-5; no reliable D call. The length of the CDR3 is 13 residues. Germline CDR1 KGHSH, CDR2 LQKENI. Trimming pared 3 bases from V and 7 bases from J, leaving 10 bases between.

This clone was seen more than once but under ten times. This chain uses TRBV10-3 with TRBJ1-1; TRBD1 matches 9 bases. The V gene end was trimmed by 4 bases and the J gene end by 1 base; junction bases not matched to a gene: 4. CDR1 is ENHRY and CDR2 is SYGVKD in the germline V gene. The CDR3 runs to 15 residues. The CDR3 DNA reads TGTGCCATCAGTGGGGGGACAGGGACGAACACTGAAGCTTTCTTT. Encoded protein: CAISGGTGTNTEAFF.

The CDR3 reads CASSDNMKETQYF. The DNA of the CDR3 is TGTGCCAGCAGTGATAACATGAAGGAGACCCAGTACTTC. The rearrangement joins TRBV2 to TRBJ2-5; D remains unclear. Trimming cost V 3 bases and J 5 bases, with 10 bases left between them. The CDR3 runs 13 residues. Germline CDR1 is SNHLY and CDR2 is FYNNEI.

The gene calls are TRBV6-5 and TRBJ2-5; no clear D gene. CDR3 length: 14 residues. The germline CDR1 and CDR2 sequences are MNHEY and SVGAGI. V was shortened by 7 bases and J by 1 base, with 13 bases between the two germline ends. For the CDR3, the DNA is TGTGCCAGCAAGAGAACAGAGATCCAAGAGACCCAGTACTTC. This sequence encodes CASKRTEIQETQYF.

This clone was counted once. This CDR3 is CASSIGGRYPYNEQFF. The DNA for the CDR3 is TGTGCCAGCAGCATTGGAGGGCGGTACCCTTACAATGAGCAGTTCTTC. The chain has TRBV28 and TRBJ2-1, with TRBD2 as a possible D gene (6 bases). Germline V CDR1 and CDR2: MDHEN, SYDVKM. This CDR3 has 16 amino acids. Trimming removed 6 bases at V and 4 bases at J, with 19 bases between.

This clone was counted a single time. The J gene is TRBJ1-3, the V gene TRBV13, with TRBD1 as a possible D gene (5 bases). Deletions cut 4 bases from V and 4 bases from J, with 11 bases between. From germline, CDR1 is PRHDT and CDR2 FYEKMQ (reference sequence). This CDR3 region has 14 residues. In nucleotides, the CDR3 is TGTGCCAGCAGCTCCAGGGTGGACGGAAACACCATATATTTT. It is translated as CASSSRVDGNTIYF.

This chain links TRBV19 with TRBJ2-1; the match to TRBD2 covers 9 bases. CDR1 and CDR2 (germline): LNHDA, SQIVND (reference sequence). CDR3 length: 16 amino acids. The J segment lost 6 bases and the V segment lost 3 bases, leaving 9 bases of the junction unmatched. Here the CDR3 reads CASSIHRLAVGNEQFF. CDR3 bases: TGTGCCAGTAGTATTCACCGACTAGCGGTTGGCAATGAGCAGTTCTTC. Complete variable domain (other parts from reference TRBV19 and TRBJ2-1): DGGITQSPKYLFRKEGQNVTLSCEQNLNHDAMYWYRQDPGQGLRLIYYSQIVNDFQKGDIAEGYSVSREKKESFPLTVTSAQKNPTAFYLCASSIHRLAVGNEQFFGPGTRLTVL.

Regarding this clone: Other DNA sequences in this sample translate to the same CDR3. The V and J genes are TRBV27 and TRBJ2-1, with 14 bases that match TRBD2. This CDR3 region has 13 residues. Germline-derived CDR1 and CDR2 are MNHEY and SMNVEV (reference sequence). V gave up 8 bases and J gave up 8 bases; unmatched junction bases: 2. The CDR3 loop is CASRLAGGYEQFF. CDR3 bases: TGTGCCAGCCGACTAGCGGGAGGGTATGAGCAGTTCTTC.

This chain uses TRBV5-4 with TRBJ2-6; tentatively, D is TRBD2 (5 bases). CDR1 and CDR2 (germline): SGHNT, YYREEE (reference sequence). The CDR3 extends over 15 amino acids. Trimming pared 4 bases from V and 1 base from J, leaving 9 bases between. This chain's CDR3 is CASSGGQSGANVLTF. CDR3 coding DNA: TGTGCCAGCAGCGGCGGGCAGTCTGGGGCCAACGTCCTGACTTTC.

The genes are TRBV30 and TRBJ2-3; D might be TRBD1 (6 bases). The CDR3 spans 14 residues. V lost 5 bases, J lost 7 bases, and 19 bases lay in between. Germline V gene sequence: CDR1 GTSNPN, CDR2 SVGIG (reference sequence). The CDR3 reads CAWEIGTPGYTQYF. DNA of the CDR3: TGTGCCTGGGAAATCGGGACACCGGGATATACGCAGTATTTT.

The V gene is TRBV6-5, the J gene TRBJ1-1; 10 bases line up with TRBD1. The CDR3 consists of 15 residues. Germline values: CDR1 MNHEY, CDR2 SVGAGI. J was trimmed by 3 bases and V by 6 bases; bases with no gene match: 7. The CDR3 spells CASRTGTGAYTEAFF. The CDR3 DNA sequence: TGTGCCAGCAGAACCGGGACAGGGGCCTACACTGAAGCTTTCTTT.

The chain combines TRBV7-3 with TRBJ1-6, with TRBD1 matching over 9 bases. The CDR3 has 16 amino acids. V lost 2 bases to trimming and J lost 7 bases; unmatched junction nucleotides: 6. The germline gives CDR1 SGHTA, CDR2 FQGTGA. Here the CDR3 reads CASSLGTGGSNSPLHF. The CDR3, as DNA: TGTGCCAGCAGCTTAGGTACAGGGGGCTCCAATTCACCCCTCCACTTT.

The J gene is TRBJ1-1, the V gene TRBV5-4; tentative D call: TRBD1 (6 bases). Deletions cut 4 bases from V and 1 base from J, with 20 bases between. Germline CDR1 is SGHNT and CDR2 is YYREEE (reference sequence). The CDR3 runs 17 residues. This chain's CDR3 is CASSTLPVNRENTEAFF. DNA of the CDR3: TGTGCCAGCAGCACGCTTCCTGTTAACAGGGAGAACACTGAAGCTTTCTTT.

This rearrangement joins TRBV18 to TRBJ1-2, with TRBD1 identical over 9 bases. The CDR3 is 15 amino acids. Trimming cost V 3 bases and J 8 bases; bases outside gene matches: 10. Germline CDR1 and CDR2: KGHSH and LQKENI. This CDR3 is CASSPQTGGDEGYTF. CDR3 nucleotides: TGTGCCAGCTCACCCCAGACAGGGGGTGACGAGGGCTACACCTTC.

The rearrangement uses TRBV3-1 (or the pseudogene TRBV3-2) and TRBJ1-4, with D possibly matching TRBD1 (6 bases). From germline, CDR1 is LGHDT and CDR2 YNNKEL (reference sequence). V lost 1 base, J lost 10 bases, and 16 bases lay in between. This CDR3 is built from 15 residues. CDR3 protein: CASSQARTVYGKLFF. CDR3 nucleotide sequence: TGTGCCAGCAGCCAAGCCAGGACAGTGTACGGAAAACTGTTTTTT.

The chain joins TRBV20-1 to TRBJ2-3; 12 positions agree with TRBD2. V shed 3 bases, J shed 6 bases, and the junction held 13 bases outside the gene matches. The germline CDR1 and CDR2 sequences are DFQATT and SNEGSKA (reference sequence). This CDR3 spans 17 amino acids. The CDR3 protein is CSASPSGRASGGDTQYF. The CDR3 coding sequence is TGCAGTGCTAGTCCTAGCGGGAGGGCCAGTGGGGGGGATACGCAGTATTTT.

The genes are TRBV7-2 and TRBJ1-5, with a possible D match to TRBD1 (5 bases). The V gene's germline CDR1 is SGHTA and CDR2 FQGNSA. V was cut by 6 bases and J by 2 bases, with 17 bases left in between. CDR3 length equals 16 residues. The CDR3 DNA sequence: TGTGCCAGCAGTCTCGACGGGGGTCCGGGCAATCAGCCCCAGCATTTT. It encodes CASSLDGGPGNQPQHF.

J is TRBJ2-1 and V is TRBV5-4; TRBD2 matches 10 bases. The CDR3 has 13 amino acids. Per germline, CDR1 SGHNT and CDR2 YYREEE (reference sequence). V shed 0 bases and J 10 bases; nucleotides not matched to a gene: 1. The CDR3 protein is CASSLGGLAEQFF. The CDR3 DNA sequence: TGTGCCAGCAGCTTGGGGGGACTAGCGGAGCAGTTCTTC. The variable domain in full, completed from reference TRBV5-4 and TRBJ2-1, reads ETGVTQSPTHLIKTRGQQVTLRCSSQSGHNTVSWYQQALGQGPQFIFQYYREEENGRGNFPPRFSGLQFPNYSSELNVNALELDDSALYLCASSLGGLAEQFFGPGTRLTVL.

This clone was found once. V is TRBV27 and J is TRBJ1-5, with 9 bases identical to TRBD1. Looked up from germline, CDR1 is MNHEY and CDR2 is SMNVEV (reference sequence). The CDR3 covers 14 residues. V lost 8 bases, J lost 5 bases, and 7 bases stayed unmatched. The CDR3 DNA is TGTGCCAGCGGGACGGACAGGGGTTATCAGCCCCAGCATTTT. This translates into CASGTDRGYQPQHF.

This clone was seen only once. The chain links TRBV7-2 to TRBJ2-1; TRBD2 agrees at 8 bases. The length of the CDR3 is 15 residues. After removal of 5 bases from V and 7 bases from J, the junction contained 10 bases not matched to a gene. The germline V gene has CDR1 SGHTA and CDR2 FQGNSA. The DNA for the CDR3 is TGTGCCAGCAGCATAGTAGCGGGATATGGGAATGAGCAGTTCTTC. Translated, it gives CASSIVAGYGNEQFF.

This chain joins TRBV19 and TRBJ1-3; possibly TRBD1 for D (5 bases). Germline loops: CDR1 LNHDA, CDR2 SQIVND (reference sequence). V was pared by 6 bases and J by 1 base, with 10 bases between. CDR3 length: 14 amino acids. The CDR3 reads CASRTQESGNTIYF. In nucleotides, the CDR3 is TGTGCCAGTAGAACACAGGAGTCTGGAAACACCATATATTTT.

The chain combines TRBV7-9 with TRBJ2-1; TRBD2 matches at 8 bases. CDR1 SEHNR and CDR2 FQNEAQ come from the germline V gene (reference sequence). The CDR3 contains 19 residues. The V and J ends lost 4 bases and 12 bases, in that order; junction bases with no gene match: 26. The CDR3 nucleotides are TGTGCCAGCAGCTCGAGCACACGCCACGGGGGCGGGAGGTCCCTGGGGCAGTTCTTC. Its protein product is CASSSSTRHGGGRSLGQFF. Looking up the rest from reference TRBV7-9 and TRBJ2-1 gives the full variable domain: DTGVSQNPRHKITKRGQNVTFRCDPISEHNRLYWYRQTLGQGPEFLTYFQNEAQLEKSRLLSDRFSAERPKGSFSTLEIQRTEQGDSAMYLCASSSSTRHGGGRSLGQFFGPGTRLTVL.

This chain joins TRBV27 and TRBJ2-2; D is uncertain. The CDR3 contains 12 residues. Germline V gene lookup returns CDR1 MNHEY and CDR2 SMNVEV (reference sequence). The V end was cut by 6 bases, the J end by 8 bases, with 10 bases between. The CDR3: CASSPVRGELFF. DNA for the CDR3: TGTGCCAGCAGCCCAGTTCGAGGGGAGCTGTTTTTT.

The DNA of the CDR3 is TGCGCCAGCAGCATTGAGCAACTAGCGGGAGGGGCAGATACGCAGTATTTT. Its protein product is CASSIEQLAGGADTQYF. The V call is TRBV5-1, the J call TRBJ2-3; 13 nucleotides agree with TRBD2. The CDR3 runs 17 residues. V was clipped by 4 bases and J by 4 bases; unmatched bases: 9. The germline gives CDR1 SGHRS, CDR2 YFSETQ. The complete variable domain, with remaining parts taken from reference TRBV5-1 and TRBJ2-3, reads KAGVTQTPRYLIKTRGQQVTLSCSPISGHRSVSWYQQTPGQGLQFLFEYFSETQRNKGNFPGRFSGRQFSNSRSEMNVSTLELGDSALYLCASSIEQLAGGADTQYFGPGTRLTVL.

This clone was recorded only once. The chain uses TRBV3-1 (or the pseudogene TRBV3-2) and TRBJ1-6, with 8 bases matching TRBD1. The CDR3 is 15 residues long. After removal of 1 base from V and 4 bases from J, the junction contained 0 bases not matched to a gene. The germline CDR1 and CDR2 sequences are LGHDT and YNNKEL (reference sequence). CDR3 sequence: CASSQGTGYNSPLHF. The CDR3 DNA follows: TGTGCCAGCAGCCAAGGGACAGGGTATAATTCACCCCTCCACTTT.